This T cell receptor (beta chain) was profiled in a study of spatial heterogeneity in lung cancer. Overall study: Raw reads contained each unique TCR and UMI combination more than ten times on average.

Time point noted: sample taken at primary tumor resection. Donors were around 70 untreated early-stage non-small cell lung cancer patients. Without sorting, whole RNA was sequenced from tumor, nontumor lung or frozen PBMC. Each TCR cDNA molecule bore a unique molecular identifier. TCRdb called the 5' RACE reads again in MiXCR, with one record for every CDR3 protein. The data contain a few thousand distinct CDR3 sequences, roughly 9.8% of them singletons. By its share, this clonotype is medium-sized. Germline V gene data show CDR1 as SQVTM and CDR2 as ANQGSEA. The CDR3 spans 13 residues. J was trimmed by 3 bases and V by 6 bases; bases with no gene match: 6.

The input for sequencing was normal lung tissue next to the tumor, taken at surgery. V gene TRBV29-1 combines with J gene TRBJ1-2; TRBD1 matches 8 bases. The source is a male donor with early-stage non-small cell lung cancer. The CDR3 spells CSVAGGADYGYTF. CDR3 sequence (DNA): TGCAGCGTGGCAGGGGGCGCGGACTATGGCTACACCTTC.